This TCR beta chain was profiled in a study of OX40 agonist ivuxolimab in advanced cancers. Overall study context: The diagnoses of dose-escalation patients were hepatocellular carcinoma, melanoma, renal cell or head and neck cancer.

Study observations and caveats: It was also the case that some nonresponders had low normalized T-cell clonal expansion.

Per germline, CDR1 SGHRS and CDR2 YFSETQ. With 4 bases clipped from V and 6 bases from J, the junction kept 6 bases outside the gene matches. The CDR3 is 15 residues long. For this clone: The antigen remains unidentified.

Assay: immunoSEQ multiplex PCR; the TCRdb copy retains only in-frame clones and omits some. The sample yields about 91,000 clones, about 83% seen once. Autoimmune disease history or systemic immunosuppression disqualified patients. The sequence derives from an adult with an advanced solid tumor such as melanoma, head and neck, liver or kidney cancer. The sequenced sample was CD4+ or CD8+ T cells sorted from blood, obtained in a trial of the OX40 agonist ivuxolimab. The chain carries TRBV5-1 and TRBJ2-2; 10 bases map to TRBD1. The CDR3 sequence: CASSRSGTGAGELFF. The CDR3 coding sequence is TGCGCCAGCAGCCGCTCCGGGACAGGGGCCGGGGAGCTGTTTTTT.